The clone carrying this TCR beta chain was detected many times. This specimen comes from a study of T cells in Graves' hyperthyroidism and ophthalmopathy. TCR beta CDR3 regions were amplified from RNA. First-round RT-PCR with HTBI primers amplified the TCR CDR3 region. TCRdb redid the calling of the multiplex PCR reads with MiXCR, one entry per CDR3 protein. The sample gives some 600,000 distinct CDR3 sequences, roughly 13% of which show up once; 4.5% to 6% is in the top ten. Trimming at V came to 0 bases and at J to 5 bases, leaving 7 bases not matched to a gene. This CDR3 is 17 amino acids long. Germline-derived CDR1 and CDR2 are KGHSH and LQKENI.

This rearrangement joins TRBV18 to TRBJ2-7, with 13 bases aligning to TRBD2. Sequencing used blood. The TCR originated in a woman in her twenties or thirties with Graves' hyperthyroidism that later progressed to Graves' ophthalmopathy. The CDR3 DNA follows: TGTGCCAGCTCACCACCGACTAGCGGGAGGCCCGGGGACGAGCAGTACTTC. The encoded protein is CASSPPTSGRPGDEQYF. Supplemented by reference TRBV18 and TRBJ2-7, the full variable domain reads NAGVMQNPRHLVRRRGQEARLRCSPMKGHSHVYWYRQLPEEGLKFMVYLQKENIIDESGMPKERFSAEFPKEGPSILRIQQVVRGDSAAYFCASSPPTSGRPGDEQYFGPGTRLTVT.